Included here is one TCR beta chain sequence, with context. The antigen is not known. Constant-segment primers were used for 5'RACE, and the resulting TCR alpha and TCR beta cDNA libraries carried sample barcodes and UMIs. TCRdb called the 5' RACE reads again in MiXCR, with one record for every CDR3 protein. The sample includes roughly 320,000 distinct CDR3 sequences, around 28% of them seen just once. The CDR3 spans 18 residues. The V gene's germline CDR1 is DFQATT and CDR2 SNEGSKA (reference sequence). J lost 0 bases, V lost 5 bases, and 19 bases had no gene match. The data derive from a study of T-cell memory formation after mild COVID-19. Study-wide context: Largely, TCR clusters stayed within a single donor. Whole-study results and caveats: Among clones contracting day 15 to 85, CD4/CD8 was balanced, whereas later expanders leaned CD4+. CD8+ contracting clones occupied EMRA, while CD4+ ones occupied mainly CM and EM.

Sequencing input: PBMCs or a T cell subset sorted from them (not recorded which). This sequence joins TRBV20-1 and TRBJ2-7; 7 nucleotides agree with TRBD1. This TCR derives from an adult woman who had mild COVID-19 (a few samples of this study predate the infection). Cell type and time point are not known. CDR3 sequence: CSAGFSFATGISSYEQYF. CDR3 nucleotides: TGCAGTGCTGGCTTTTCCTTTGCGACAGGGATTAGCTCCTACGAGCAGTACTTC.